This entry features one T cell receptor beta chain sequence. Its antigen is not identified. A read error may produce the germline difference seen at one junction end. The entry originates in a study of cytomegalovirus exposure and HLA in healthy donors. General study results and limits: Generally TCR sequences proved uncommon, though certain public TCRs appeared in numerous donors.

A multiplex PCR was run with 60 Vbeta primers and 13 Jbeta primers. Produced via immunoSEQ multiplex PCR; TCRdb's table is partial and in-frame only. The profile covers 100,000 to 120,000 clones, with around 83% appearing a single time and 2.5% to 3.5% taken by the ten largest. The V gene's germline CDR1 is SEHNR and CDR2 FQNEAQ (reference sequence). This CDR3 spans 16 amino acids. Sequenced input: PBMCs. This TCR came from a woman aged 60-75 years in good health and CMV-seropositive. V and J are TRBV7-9 and TRBJ2-7; TRBD1 is a possible D gene (7 bases). The CDR3 here is CSSSLAEGALGYEQYF. The CDR3 nucleotides are TGTTCCAGCAGCTTAGCGGAGGGGGCGCTCGGCTACGAGCAGTACTTC.